This T cell receptor beta chain was identified during a study of T cell repertoires in cytomegalovirus infection. Study details: TCR beta signatures that were public indicated CMV infection and matching HLA type.

TCRdb independently ran MiXCR on the reads; one entry per CDR3 protein. This sample yields around 250,000 distinct CDR3 sequences, of which about a sixth are seen a single time; roughly 50% belongs to the top ten. V was pared by 3 bases and J by 6 bases, with 3 bases of the junction left unmatched. CDR3 length: 16 amino acids. Looked up from germline, CDR1 is KGHDR and CDR2 is SFDVKD. The study's findings and limits: Clonotype analysis showed dominance of the ex vivo response by HLA-C-restricted CMV-specific TCR beta clonotypes.

In regard to this clonotype: The antigen is not known.

V gene TRBV24-1 combines with J gene TRBJ2-1; 14 bases line up with TRBD2. Sequencing used CD8+ T cells from PBMCs. This TCR came from a human donor in good health (CMV status not recorded). Some clones in this sample may be carry-over from other donors' samples. The CDR3 spells CATSDPGLAGANEQFF. CDR3 DNA: TGTGCCACCAGTGATCCGGGACTAGCGGGGGCCAATGAGCAGTTCTTC.